This TCR beta chain was found in a study of glioma-infiltrating T cells. Using RNA template, CDR3s of TCR alpha and beta were amplified with iRepertoire arm-PCR. Input was 100-400 ng of tissue mRNA or PBMC total RNA. TCRdb re-called the multiplex PCR reads with MiXCR, one entry per CDR3 protein. This sample carries approximately 110,000 distinct CDR3 sequences, 23% of them seen once, and the ten largest clones take 13% to 15%. The CDR3 loop spans 14 amino acids. Germline loops: CDR1 LNHNV, CDR2 YYDKDF (reference sequence). V was pared by 8 bases and J by 4 bases, with 9 bases of the junction left unmatched. Many counts were recorded for this clonotype.

This clonotype was obtained from a human donor with low-grade glioma or glioblastoma, undergoing nonglioma brain surgery, or in good health (not recorded which). The source material was glioma tissue, nonneoplastic brain tissue, or PBMCs (not recorded which). The chain combines TRBV15 with TRBJ1-1, with 8 nucleotides matching TRBD1. The CDR3 sequence: CATVRGQGGTEAFF. CDR3 bases: TGTGCCACCGTACGAGGACAGGGAGGCACTGAAGCTTTCTTT.